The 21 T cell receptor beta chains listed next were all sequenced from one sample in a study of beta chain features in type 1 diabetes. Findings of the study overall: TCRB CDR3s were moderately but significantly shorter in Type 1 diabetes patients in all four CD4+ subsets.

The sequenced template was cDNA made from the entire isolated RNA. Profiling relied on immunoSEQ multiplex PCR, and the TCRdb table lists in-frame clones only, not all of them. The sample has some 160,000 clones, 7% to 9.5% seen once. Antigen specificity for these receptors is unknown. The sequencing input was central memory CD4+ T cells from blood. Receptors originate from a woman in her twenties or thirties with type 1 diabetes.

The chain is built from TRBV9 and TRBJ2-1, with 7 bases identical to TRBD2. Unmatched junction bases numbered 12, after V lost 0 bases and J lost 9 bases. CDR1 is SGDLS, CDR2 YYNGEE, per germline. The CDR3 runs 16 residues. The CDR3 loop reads CASSVELGGRPTEQFF. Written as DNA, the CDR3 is TGTGCCAGCAGCGTAGAGCTTGGCGGGAGACCCACTGAGCAGTTCTTC.

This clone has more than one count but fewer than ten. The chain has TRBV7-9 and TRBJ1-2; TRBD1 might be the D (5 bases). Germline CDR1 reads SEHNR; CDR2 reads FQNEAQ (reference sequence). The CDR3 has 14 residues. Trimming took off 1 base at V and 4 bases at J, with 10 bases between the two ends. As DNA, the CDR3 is TGTGCCAGCAGCTTAGTATCGGGGGGCTATGGCTACACCTTC. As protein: CASSLVSGGYGYTF.

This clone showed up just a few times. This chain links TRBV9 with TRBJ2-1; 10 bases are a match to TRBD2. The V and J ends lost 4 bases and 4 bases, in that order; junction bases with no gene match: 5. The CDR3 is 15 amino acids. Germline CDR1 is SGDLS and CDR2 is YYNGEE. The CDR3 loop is CASSMRAGGYNEQFF. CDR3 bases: TGTGCCAGCAGCATGAGAGCGGGAGGGTACAATGAGCAGTTCTTC.

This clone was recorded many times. CDR3 amino acids: CASNTQTMNTEAFF. Here the CDR3 DNA reads TGTGCCAGCAATACACAGACCATGAACACTGAAGCTTTCTTT. The V gene is TRBV6-6, the J gene TRBJ1-1, with D unclear. V was cut by 7 bases and J by 0 bases, with 12 bases left in between. The CDR3 runs to 14 residues. Per the germline V gene, CDR1 is MNHNY and CDR2 is SVGAGI (reference sequence).

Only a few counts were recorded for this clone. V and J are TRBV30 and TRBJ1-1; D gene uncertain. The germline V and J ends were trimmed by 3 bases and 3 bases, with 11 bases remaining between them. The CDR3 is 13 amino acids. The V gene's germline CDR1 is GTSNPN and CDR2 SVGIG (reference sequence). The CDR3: CAWREQRYTEAFF. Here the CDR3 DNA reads TGTGCCTGGAGAGAACAGAGATACACTGAAGCTTTCTTT.

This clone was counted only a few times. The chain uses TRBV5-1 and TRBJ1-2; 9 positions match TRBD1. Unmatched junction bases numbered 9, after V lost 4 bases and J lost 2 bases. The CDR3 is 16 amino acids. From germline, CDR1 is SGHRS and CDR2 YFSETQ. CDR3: CASSQTNRGLNYGYTF. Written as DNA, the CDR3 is TGCGCCAGCAGCCAGACCAACAGGGGGCTGAACTATGGCTACACCTTC.

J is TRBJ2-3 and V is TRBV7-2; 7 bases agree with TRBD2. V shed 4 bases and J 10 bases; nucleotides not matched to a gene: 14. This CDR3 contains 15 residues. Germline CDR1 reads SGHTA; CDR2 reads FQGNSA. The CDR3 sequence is CASSSESGIWIPQYF. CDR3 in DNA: TGTGCCAGCAGCTCGGAGAGCGGGATTTGGATTCCGCAGTATTTT.

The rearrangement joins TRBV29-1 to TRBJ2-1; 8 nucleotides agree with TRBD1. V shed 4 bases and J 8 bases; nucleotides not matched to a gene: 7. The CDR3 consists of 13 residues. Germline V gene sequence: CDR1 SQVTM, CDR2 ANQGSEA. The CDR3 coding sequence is TGCAGCGTTGGCACAGGGGGAAAGGATGAGCAGTTCTTC. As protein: CSVGTGGKDEQFF.

The CDR3 nucleotides read TGTGCCAGCAGCTTGGTAACAGGTCAAGGAAAACTGTTTTTT. The encoded protein is CASSLVTGQGKLFF. The chain recombines TRBV5-6 with TRBJ1-4; possible D gene TRBD1, 5 bases. V lost 0 bases and J 10 bases, leaving 13 bases between the germline ends. Germline V gene lookup returns CDR1 SGHDT and CDR2 YYEEEE. The length of the CDR3 is 14 residues.

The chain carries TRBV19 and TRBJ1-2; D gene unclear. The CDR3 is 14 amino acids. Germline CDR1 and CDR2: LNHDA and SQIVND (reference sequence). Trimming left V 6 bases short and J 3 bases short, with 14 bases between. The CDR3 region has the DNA TGTGCCAGTAGCCGAGGGATAGTGGACTATGGCTACACCTTC. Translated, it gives CASSRGIVDYGYTF. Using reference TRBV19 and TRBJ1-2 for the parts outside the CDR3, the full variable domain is DGGITQSPKYLFRKEGQNVTLSCEQNLNHDAMYWYRQDPGQGLRLIYYSQIVNDFQKGDIAEGYSVSREKKESFPLTVTSAQKNPTAFYLCASSRGIVDYGYTFGSGTRLTVV.

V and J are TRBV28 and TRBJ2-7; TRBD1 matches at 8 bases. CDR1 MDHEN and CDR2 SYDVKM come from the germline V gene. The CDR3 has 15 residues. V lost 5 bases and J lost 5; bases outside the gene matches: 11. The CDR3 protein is CASSPFRTGTHEQYF. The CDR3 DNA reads TGTGCCAGCAGTCCTTTTCGGACAGGGACCCACGAGCAGTACTTC.

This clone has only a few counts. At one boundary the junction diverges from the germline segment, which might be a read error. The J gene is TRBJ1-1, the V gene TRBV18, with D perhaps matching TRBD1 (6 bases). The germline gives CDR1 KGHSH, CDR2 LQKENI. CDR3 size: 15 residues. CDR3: CASSSPKGHSAEAFF. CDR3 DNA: TGTGCCAGCTCATCACCAAAGGGACATTCGGCTGAAGCTTTCTTT.

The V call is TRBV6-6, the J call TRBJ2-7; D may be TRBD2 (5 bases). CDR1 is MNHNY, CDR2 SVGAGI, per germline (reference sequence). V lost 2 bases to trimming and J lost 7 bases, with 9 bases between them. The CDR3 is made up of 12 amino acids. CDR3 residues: CASSYLGREQYF. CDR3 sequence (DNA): TGTGCCAGCAGTTACCTTGGGAGAGAGCAGTACTTC.

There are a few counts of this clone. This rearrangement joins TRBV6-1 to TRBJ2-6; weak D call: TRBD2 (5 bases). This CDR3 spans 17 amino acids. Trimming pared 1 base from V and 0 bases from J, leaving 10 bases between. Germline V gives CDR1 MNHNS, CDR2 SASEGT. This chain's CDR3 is CASSEEGDISGANVLTF. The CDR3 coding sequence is TGTGCCAGCAGTGAAGAGGGAGATATCTCTGGGGCCAACGTCCTGACTTTC.

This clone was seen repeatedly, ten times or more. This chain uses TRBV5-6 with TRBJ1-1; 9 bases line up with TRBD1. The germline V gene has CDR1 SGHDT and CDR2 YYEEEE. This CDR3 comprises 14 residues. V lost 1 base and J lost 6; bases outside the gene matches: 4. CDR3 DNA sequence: TGTGCCAGCAGCTTGAGGGACAGGGTCCCTGAAGCTTTCTTT. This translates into CASSLRDRVPEAFF.

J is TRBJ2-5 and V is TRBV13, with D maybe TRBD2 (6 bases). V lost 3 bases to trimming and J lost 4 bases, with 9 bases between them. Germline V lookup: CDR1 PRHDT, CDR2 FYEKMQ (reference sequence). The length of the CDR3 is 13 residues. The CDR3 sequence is CASSLAGPETQYF. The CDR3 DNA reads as TGTGCCAGCAGCTTGGCGGGACCAGAGACCCAGTACTTC.

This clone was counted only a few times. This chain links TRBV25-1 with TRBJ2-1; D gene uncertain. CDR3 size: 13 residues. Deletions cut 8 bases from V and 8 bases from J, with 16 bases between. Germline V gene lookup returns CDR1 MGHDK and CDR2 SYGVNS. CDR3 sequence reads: CASRLGTLDEQFF. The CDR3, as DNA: TGTGCCAGCCGTCTAGGAACGTTGGATGAGCAGTTCTTC.

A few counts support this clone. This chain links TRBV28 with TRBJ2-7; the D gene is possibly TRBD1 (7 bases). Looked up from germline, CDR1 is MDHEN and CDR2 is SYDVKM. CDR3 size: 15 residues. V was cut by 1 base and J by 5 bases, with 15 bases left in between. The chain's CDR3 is CASSLFAQGGHEQYF. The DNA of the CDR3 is TGTGCCAGCAGTTTATTCGCCCAGGGGGGACACGAGCAGTACTTC.

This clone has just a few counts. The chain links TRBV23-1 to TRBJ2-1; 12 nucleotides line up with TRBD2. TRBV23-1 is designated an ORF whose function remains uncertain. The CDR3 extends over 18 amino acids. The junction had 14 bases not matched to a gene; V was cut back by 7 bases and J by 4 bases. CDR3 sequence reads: CASTGGTSGFYGYNEQFF. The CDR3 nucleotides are TGCGCCAGCACGGGGGGGACTAGCGGGTTCTACGGATACAATGAGCAGTTCTTC.

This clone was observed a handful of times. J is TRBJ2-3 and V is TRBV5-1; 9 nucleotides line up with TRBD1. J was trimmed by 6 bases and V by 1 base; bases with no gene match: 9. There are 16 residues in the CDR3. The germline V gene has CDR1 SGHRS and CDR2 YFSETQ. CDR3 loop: CASSLPGGQGWDTQYF. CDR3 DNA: TGCGCCAGCAGCTTGCCGGGGGGACAGGGATGGGATACGCAGTATTTT.

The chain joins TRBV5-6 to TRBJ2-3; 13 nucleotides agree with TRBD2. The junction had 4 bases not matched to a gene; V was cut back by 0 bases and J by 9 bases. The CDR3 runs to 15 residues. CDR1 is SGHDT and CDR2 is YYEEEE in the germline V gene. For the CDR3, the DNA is TGTGCCAGCAGCTTGGAACTAGCGGGAGGGCGCACGCAGTATTTT. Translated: CASSLELAGGRTQYF.